This is a list of T cell receptor beta chains from one sample in a study of T cells in tuberculosis. Generated by immunoSEQ multiplex PCR, the TCRdb table keeps only in-frame clones and is missing some. The table shows some 7,700 clones, with 85% to 95% occurring only once. Sequencing was carried out using PBMCs. The receptors originated from an adult with tuberculosis. Each CDR3 is given with its conserved first and last residue. Fields, in order: D gene, V gene, clone size, J gene, CDR3 DNA, CDR3 protein. A D gene is named only where the DNA matches it firmly. Part of the rows lack a size; the others show once, few, many or a class for expanded clones.

D gene: NA
V gene: TRBV2
clone size: NA
J gene: TRBJ2-1
CDR3 DNA: TGTGCCAGTTCCTCAGGGGACTACAATGAGCAGTTCTTC
CDR3 protein: CASSSGDYNEQFF

D gene: TRBD2
V gene: TRBV4-2
clone size: NA
J gene: TRBJ2-3
CDR3 DNA: TGTGCCAGCAGCCGACGTTACCAAGGGACTAGCGGGGGACTTAGGCCAGATACGCAGTATTTT
CDR3 protein: CASSRRYQGTSGGLRPDTQYF

D gene: TRBD1
V gene: TRBV7-2
clone size: NA
J gene: TRBJ1-5
CDR3 DNA: TGTGCCAGCAGCTTCATGGGACAGGGGGACCAGCCCCAGCATTTT
CDR3 protein: CASSFMGQGDQPQHF

D gene: NA
V gene: TRBV7-9
clone size: NA
J gene: TRBJ2-2
CDR3 DNA: TGTGCCAGCAGCCCTCATAGGCAGGGGATGAGGGCCGGGGAGCTGTTTTTT
CDR3 protein: CASSPHRQGMRAGELFF

D gene: TRBD2
V gene: TRBV10-2
clone size: NA
J gene: TRBJ2-5
CDR3 DNA: TGCGCCAGCAGTGATTATGGGACTAGCGAAGAGACCCAGTACTTC
CDR3 protein: CASSDYGTSEETQYF

D gene: NA
V gene: TRBV7-2
clone size: once
J gene: TRBJ2-7
CDR3 DNA: TGTGCCAGCAGTTCTATCTCCTACGAGCAGTACTTC
CDR3 protein: CASSSISYEQYF

D gene: TRBD2
V gene: TRBV7-6
clone size: NA
J gene: TRBJ2-3
CDR3 DNA: TGTGCCAGCAGCCCGGCCATCAGAGGACTAGCGGGAGATACGCAGTATTTT
CDR3 protein: CASSPAIRGLAGDTQYF

D gene: TRBD1
V gene: TRBV11-2
clone size: once
J gene: TRBJ1-1
CDR3 DNA: TGTGCCAGCAGCTTAAGGCCGGGACAGGGGTTTTCGAGGGACACTGAAGCTTTCTTT
CDR3 protein: CASSLRPGQGFSRDTEAFF

D gene: TRBD1
V gene: TRBV6-1
clone size: NA
J gene: TRBJ1-1
CDR3 DNA: TGTGCCAGCAGTGAATTGGCAGGGGGCACTGAAGCTTTCTTT
CDR3 protein: CASSELAGGTEAFF

D gene: TRBD1
V gene: TRBV19
clone size: NA
J gene: TRBJ2-5
CDR3 DNA: TGTGCCAGTAGTGGGGGACAGGGAGGTCAAGAGACCCAGTACTTC
CDR3 protein: CASSGGQGGQETQYF

D gene: NA
V gene: TRBV27
clone size: NA
J gene: TRBJ2-3
CDR3 DNA: TGTGCCAGCAGTTTGACAGGTTCGGGTACGCAGTATTTT
CDR3 protein: CASSLTGSGTQYF

D gene: TRBD2
V gene: TRBV5-4
clone size: NA
J gene: TRBJ2-5
CDR3 DNA: TGTGCCAGCAGCTATACAGGACTAGTGGCTGGGGAGACCCAGTACTTC
CDR3 protein: CASSYTGLVAGETQYF

D gene: NA
V gene: TRBV10-3
clone size: NA
J gene: TRBJ2-1
CDR3 DNA: TGTGCCATCAGTGACAGGGGATATGAGCAGTTCTTC
CDR3 protein: CAISDRGYEQFF

D gene: NA
V gene: TRBV5-1
clone size: NA
J gene: TRBJ2-2
CDR3 DNA: TGCGCCAGCAGCTTGATTCCAACCGGGAGAGCGAACACCGGGGAGCTGTTTTTT
CDR3 protein: CASSLIPTGRANTGELFF

D gene: NA
V gene: TRBV5-6
clone size: few
J gene: TRBJ2-5
CDR3 DNA: TGTGCCAGCAGCTTTCTTGGGAGCTCTTCGCAAGAGACCCAGTACTTC
CDR3 protein: CASSFLGSSSQETQYF

D gene: TRBD1
V gene: TRBV25-1
clone size: NA
J gene: TRBJ1-5
CDR3 DNA: TGTGCCAGCAGTGGACCGGGACAGGGGCATCAGCCCCAGCATTTT
CDR3 protein: CASSGPGQGHQPQHF

D gene: TRBD1
V gene: TRBV2
clone size: NA
J gene: TRBJ1-2
CDR3 DNA: TGTGCCAGCAGGGCGACAGGGGGAGTCTATGGCTACACCTTC
CDR3 protein: CASRATGGVYGYTF

D gene: TRBD2
V gene: TRBV4-1
clone size: NA
J gene: TRBJ2-5
CDR3 DNA: TGCGCCAGCAGCTCGGGACTAGCGGGGGGGAGAGGCCAGTACTTC
CDR3 protein: CASSSGLAGGRGQYF

D gene: NA
V gene: TRBV11-2
clone size: NA
J gene: TRBJ2-5
CDR3 DNA: TGTGCCAGCAGCTTAGAACTCCAAGAGACCCAGTACTTC
CDR3 protein: CASSLELQETQYF

D gene: NA
V gene: TRBV6-6
clone size: NA
J gene: TRBJ2-7
CDR3 DNA: TGTGCCAGCAGTTACGGGAGTAGTAAGCAGTACTTC
CDR3 protein: CASSYGSSKQYF

D gene: NA
V gene: TRBV30
clone size: NA
J gene: TRBJ1-1
CDR3 DNA: TGTGCCTGGAGTGCCCGCGAAGAAGCTTTCTTT
CDR3 protein: CAWSAREEAFF

D gene: NA
V gene: TRBV6-5
clone size: NA
J gene: TRBJ1-1
CDR3 DNA: TGTGCCAGCAGTTACTCAACCCCCCTAACTGAAGCTTTCTTT
CDR3 protein: CASSYSTPLTEAFF

D gene: TRBD1
V gene: TRBV6-5
clone size: once
J gene: TRBJ2-7
CDR3 DNA: TGTGCCAGCAGTAGGGACAGGGGGGGGTACGAGCAGTACTTC
CDR3 protein: CASSRDRGGYEQYF

D gene: TRBD1
V gene: TRBV5-1
clone size: NA
J gene: TRBJ2-7
CDR3 DNA: TGCGCCAGCAGCCACCGCTTAACAGGGGCCCGCACCCTCTACGAGCAGTACTTC
CDR3 protein: CASSHRLTGARTLYEQYF

D gene: NA
V gene: TRBV20-1
clone size: NA
J gene: TRBJ2-3
CDR3 DNA: TGCAGTGGCAGCCAGGGGAATACGCAGTATTTT
CDR3 protein: CSGSQGNTQYF

D gene: NA
V gene: TRBV5-1
clone size: NA
J gene: TRBJ2-3
CDR3 DNA: TGCGCCAGCAGCGAAAATTCTTATTCGGCAGATACGCAGTATTTT
CDR3 protein: CASSENSYSADTQYF

D gene: NA
V gene: TRBV21-1
clone size: NA
J gene: TRBJ2-7
CDR3 DNA: TGTGCCAGCAGCAAGGCCCACTATATGATCCTTCGCGTCGAGCAGTACTTC
CDR3 protein: CASSKAHYMILRVEQYF

D gene: TRBD1
V gene: TRBV28
clone size: NA
J gene: TRBJ2-7
CDR3 DNA: TGTGCCAGCAGTCCGCCGGGGGACAGGGGGAGACTAGCCTACGAGCAGTACTTC
CDR3 protein: CASSPPGDRGRLAYEQYF

D gene: TRBD1
V gene: TRBV10-3
clone size: NA
J gene: TRBJ1-1
CDR3 DNA: TGTGCCACACTTAAGTCCACTGACAGGGTGAACACTGAAGCTTTCTTT
CDR3 protein: CATLKSTDRVNTEAFF

D gene: NA
V gene: TRBV6-1
clone size: NA
J gene: TRBJ1-1
CDR3 DNA: TGTGCCAGCAGTTTGACTTGGATGAACACTGAAGCTTTCTTT
CDR3 protein: CASSLTWMNTEAFF

D gene: NA
V gene: TRBV7-3
clone size: NA
J gene: TRBJ2-3
CDR3 DNA: TGTGCCAGCAGCATAGGGGCAGGAACAGATACGCAGTATTTT
CDR3 protein: CASSIGAGTDTQYF

D gene: NA
V gene: TRBV14
clone size: NA
J gene: TRBJ2-7
CDR3 DNA: TGTGCCAGCAGCCAAGATATAGGGACTTTCTACGAGCAGTACTTC
CDR3 protein: CASSQDIGTFYEQYF

D gene: TRBD1
V gene: TRBV12-5
clone size: NA
J gene: TRBJ2-3
CDR3 DNA: TGTGCTAGTGGTTTGGAAAGGAAGACAGGGGGTCCTAGCACAGATACGCAGTATTTT
CDR3 protein: CASGLERKTGGPSTDTQYF

D gene: NA
V gene: TRBV19
clone size: once
J gene: TRBJ2-1
CDR3 DNA: TGTGCCAGTAGTCTATACAATGAGCAGTTCTTC
CDR3 protein: CASSLYNEQFF

D gene: TRBD1
V gene: TRBV16
clone size: NA
J gene: TRBJ1-2
CDR3 DNA: TGTGCCAGCAGCCAATTGAGGACAGGGATCTATGGCTACACCTTC
CDR3 protein: CASSQLRTGIYGYTF

D gene: NA
V gene: TRBV4-1
clone size: NA
J gene: TRBJ2-3
CDR3 DNA: TGCGCCAGCATGCAACAGGGAAGGGGCACAGATACGCAGTATTTT
CDR3 protein: CASMQQGRGTDTQYF

D gene: TRBD1
V gene: TRBV9
clone size: NA
J gene: TRBJ2-1
CDR3 DNA: TGTGCCAGCAGCGTAGGAGGGGGCGCTAATGAGCAGTTCTTC
CDR3 protein: CASSVGGGANEQFF

D gene: TRBD2
V gene: TRBV19
clone size: NA
J gene: TRBJ2-3
CDR3 DNA: TGTGCCAGTACCTTTAGCGGGAGCGGCTCAGATACGCAGTATTTT
CDR3 protein: CASTFSGSGSDTQYF